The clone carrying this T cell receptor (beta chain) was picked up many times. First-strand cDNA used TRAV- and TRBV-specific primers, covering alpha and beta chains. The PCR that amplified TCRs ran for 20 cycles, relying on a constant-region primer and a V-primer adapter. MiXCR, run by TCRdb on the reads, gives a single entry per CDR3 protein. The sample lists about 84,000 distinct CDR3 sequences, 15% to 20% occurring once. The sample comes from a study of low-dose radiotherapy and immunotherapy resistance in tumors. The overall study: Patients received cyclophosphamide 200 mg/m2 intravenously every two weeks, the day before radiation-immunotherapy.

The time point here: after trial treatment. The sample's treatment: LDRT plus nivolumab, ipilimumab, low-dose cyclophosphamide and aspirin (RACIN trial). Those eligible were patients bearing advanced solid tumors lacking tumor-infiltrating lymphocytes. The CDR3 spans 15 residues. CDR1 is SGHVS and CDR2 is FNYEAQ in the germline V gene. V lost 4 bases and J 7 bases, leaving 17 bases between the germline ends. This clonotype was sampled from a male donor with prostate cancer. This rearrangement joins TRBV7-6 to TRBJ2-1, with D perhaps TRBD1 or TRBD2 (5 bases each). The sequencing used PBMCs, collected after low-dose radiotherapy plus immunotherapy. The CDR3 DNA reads TGTGCCAGCAGCTCAGGCCGGGCATGGGGGAATGAGCAGTTCTTC. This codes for CASSSGRAWGNEQFF.